This TCR beta chain was identified during a study of T cell responses to AZD1222 COVID-19 vaccine. Clones were read by immunoSEQ multiplex PCR, and TCRdb kept only the in-frame ones, dropping some. Among about 81,000 clones, 85% to 95% were seen once, and the ten largest hold 6.5% to 9.5%. Germline V gene sequence: CDR1 MNHEY, CDR2 SVGAGI. The CDR3 loop spans 11 amino acids. Germline trimming cut 8 bases from V and 6 bases from J; bases unmatched to any gene: 2. Remarks on this clone: The antigen remains unidentified.

Whole-study results and caveats: In the spike-specific TCR repertoire, nearly half reportedly target unmutated variant regions. Baseline seropositives among AZD1222 recipients totaled only five or six. Among vaccine-associated CD4 TCRs, coverage spanned spike, with dominance at 160-218 and 743-854. The sample set comprised mostly white British donors with more females, and clonal diversity was possibly underestimated.

The sequence derives from an adult who received the AZD1222 COVID-19 vaccine. The J gene is TRBJ2-3, the V gene TRBV6-5, with TRBD1 matching 7 bases. The sample consisted of peripheral blood, taken 28 days after the second AZD1222 dose. In DNA form, the CDR3 reads TGTGCCAGCGACAGGGTCGATACGCAGTATTTT. Encoded protein: CASDRVDTQYF.